These T cell receptor beta chains were read from a single sample in a study of cytomegalovirus exposure and HLA in healthy donors. Using immunoSEQ multiplex PCR, the repertoire was profiled, and TCRdb retains in-frame clones only, with some absent. The data show 91,000 or so clones, and the top ten clones hold 3.4%. Sequencing input: PBMCs. Receptor source: a young woman in good health and CMV-seronegative. Each CDR3 is given without its conserved first and last residue.

CDR3aa | j_gene | v_gene
ASSLERSTDTQY | TRBJ2-3 | TRBV7-2
AWSPDRGPVHEQY | TRBJ2-7 | TRBV30
ASSLGLAGGPSDTQY | TRBJ2-3 | TRBV5-1
ASSLARVAGGETQY | TRBJ2-5 | TRBV7-6
ASNLHGRLDEQY | TRBJ2-7 | TRBV28
ASSLSRDREETQY | TRBJ2-5 | TRBV6-1
ASSPGGRAGITETQY | TRBJ2-5 | TRBV5-1
ASSLLGERDLTDTQY | TRBJ2-3 | TRBV7-8
ASYAAGVTEAF | TRBJ1-1 | TRBV2
ASSSDRGNGELF | TRBJ2-2 | TRBV11-3
ASSDPGVENTEAF | TRBJ1-1 | TRBV6-1
ASSSPDGANYGYT | TRBJ1-2 | TRBV6-1
ASSIDTGGPGTEAF | TRBJ1-1 | TRBV19
ASGLGLAGTDTQY | TRBJ2-3 | TRBV12-5
ASSLSRTSYGYT | TRBJ1-2 | TRBV11-2
ASSYGANEQF | TRBJ2-1 | TRBV6-6
ASSLGLAANNEQF | TRBJ2-1 | TRBV5-4
ASSWSGTYEQY | TRBJ2-7 | TRBV7-9
ASSLTTSAYEQY | TRBJ2-7 | TRBV18
SVEEGAGGLDTQY | TRBJ2-3 | TRBV29-1
ASSPRPGLAENNEQF | TRBJ2-1 | TRBV7-9
ASSLKLNYGYT | TRBJ1-2 | TRBV5-5
ASSQVEAGADTDTQY | TRBJ2-3 | TRBV4-1
ASSYETAEAF | TRBJ1-1 | TRBV6-6